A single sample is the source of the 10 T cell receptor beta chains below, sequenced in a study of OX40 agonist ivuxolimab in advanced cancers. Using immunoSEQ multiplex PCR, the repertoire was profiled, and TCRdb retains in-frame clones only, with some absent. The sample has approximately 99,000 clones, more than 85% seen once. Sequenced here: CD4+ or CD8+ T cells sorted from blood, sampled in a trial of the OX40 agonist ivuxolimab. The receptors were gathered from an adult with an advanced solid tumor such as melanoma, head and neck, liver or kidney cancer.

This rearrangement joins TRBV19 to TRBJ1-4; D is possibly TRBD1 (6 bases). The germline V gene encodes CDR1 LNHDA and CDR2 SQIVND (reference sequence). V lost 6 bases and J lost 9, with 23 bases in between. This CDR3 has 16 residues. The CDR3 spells CASSTTPGAGEQKLFF. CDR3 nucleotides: TGTGCCAGTAGCACTACCCCAGGGGCGGGGGAGCAAAAACTGTTTTTT.

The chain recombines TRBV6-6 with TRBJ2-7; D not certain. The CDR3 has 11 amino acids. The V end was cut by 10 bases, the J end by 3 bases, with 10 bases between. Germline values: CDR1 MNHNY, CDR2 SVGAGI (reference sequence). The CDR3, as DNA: TGTGCCACCGGGCCCCTCTACGAGCAGTACTTC. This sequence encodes CATGPLYEQYF.

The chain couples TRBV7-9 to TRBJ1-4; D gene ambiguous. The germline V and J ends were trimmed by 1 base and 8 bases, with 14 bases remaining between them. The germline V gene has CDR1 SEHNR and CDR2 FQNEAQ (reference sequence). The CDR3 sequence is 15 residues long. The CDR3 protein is CASSLGAGKAEKLFF. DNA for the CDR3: TGTGCCAGCAGCTTAGGAGCCGGGAAAGCCGAAAAACTGTTTTTT.

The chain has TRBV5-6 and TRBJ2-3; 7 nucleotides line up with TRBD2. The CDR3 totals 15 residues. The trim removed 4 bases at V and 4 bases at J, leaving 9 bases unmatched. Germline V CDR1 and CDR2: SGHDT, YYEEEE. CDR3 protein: CASSAISGRADTQYF. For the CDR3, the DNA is TGTGCCAGCAGCGCCATTAGCGGGCGCGCAGATACGCAGTATTTT.

This CDR3 is CASASGGATDTQYF. DNA of the CDR3: TGTGCCAGCGCTAGCGGGGGGGCGACAGATACGCAGTATTTT. The V call is TRBV11-3, the J call TRBJ2-3, with 12 positions matching TRBD2. The trim removed 8 bases at V and 3 bases at J, leaving 3 bases unmatched. The germline V gene has CDR1 SGHNT and CDR2 YENEEA. This CDR3 is 14 amino acids long.

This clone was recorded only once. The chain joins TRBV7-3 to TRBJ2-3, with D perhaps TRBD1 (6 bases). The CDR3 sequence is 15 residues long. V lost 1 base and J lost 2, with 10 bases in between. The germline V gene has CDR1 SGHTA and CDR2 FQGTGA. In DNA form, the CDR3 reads TGTGCCAGCAGCTTAAGGGGGCAGATCACAGATACGCAGTATTTT. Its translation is CASSLRGQITDTQYF.

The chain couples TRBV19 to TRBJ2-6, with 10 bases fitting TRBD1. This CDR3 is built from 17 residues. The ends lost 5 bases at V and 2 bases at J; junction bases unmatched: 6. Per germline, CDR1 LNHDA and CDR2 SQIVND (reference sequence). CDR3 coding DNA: TGTGCCAGTAGTTTGACAGGGGGCGCAACTGGGGCCAACGTCCTGACTTTC. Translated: CASSLTGGATGANVLTF. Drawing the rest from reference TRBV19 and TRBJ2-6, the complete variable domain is DGGITQSPKYLFRKEGQNVTLSCEQNLNHDAMYWYRQDPGQGLRLIYYSQIVNDFQKGDIAEGYSVSREKKESFPLTVTSAQKNPTAFYLCASSLTGGATGANVLTFGAGSRLTVL.

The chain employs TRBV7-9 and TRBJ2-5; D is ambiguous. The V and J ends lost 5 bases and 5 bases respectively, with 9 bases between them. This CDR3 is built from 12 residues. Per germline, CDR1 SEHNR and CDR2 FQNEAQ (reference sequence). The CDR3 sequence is CASSTSRETQYF. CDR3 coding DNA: TGTGCCAGCAGCACCTCAAGGGAGACCCAGTACTTC.

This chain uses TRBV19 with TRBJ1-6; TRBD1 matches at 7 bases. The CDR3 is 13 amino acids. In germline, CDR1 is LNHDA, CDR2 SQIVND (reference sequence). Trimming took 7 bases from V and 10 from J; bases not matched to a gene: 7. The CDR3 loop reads CASKKGAGSPLHF. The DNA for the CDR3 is TGTGCCAGTAAGAAGGGGGCCGGCTCACCCCTCCACTTT.

The CDR3: CASSYSMPGQPYEQYF. In DNA form, the CDR3 reads TGTGCCAGCAGTTACTCCATGCCGGGACAGCCCTACGAGCAGTACTTC. The chain combines TRBV6-5 with TRBJ2-7; TRBD1 aligns across 7 bases. Per germline, CDR1 MNHEY and CDR2 SVGAGI. The CDR3 totals 16 residues. Trimming took 0 bases from V and 2 from J; bases not matched to a gene: 7.